This T cell receptor beta chain was identified during a study of T cell responses to AZD1222 COVID-19 vaccine. The CDR3 is made up of 15 amino acids. CDR1 and CDR2 (germline): SGDLS, YYNGEE. J was trimmed by 0 bases and V by 2 bases; bases with no gene match: 1. This clone was counted a single time. Assay: immunoSEQ multiplex PCR; the TCRdb copy retains only in-frame clones and omits some. The table has some 160,000 clones, approximately 89% seen once. This chain joins TRBV9 and TRBJ2-3; 9 nucleotides agree with TRBD2. This clonotype originated in an adult in good health. The source was peripheral blood, collected on day 0 of AZD1222 vaccination. CDR3 nucleotides: TGTGCCAGCAGCGTTACTAGCGGGAGCACAGATACGCAGTATTTT. Its translation: CASSVTSGSTDTQYF. The full variable domain, completed using reference TRBV9 and TRBJ2-3, is DSGVTQTPKHLITATGQRVTLRCSPRSGDLSVYWYQQSLDQGLQFLIQYYNGEERAKGNILERFSAQQFPDLHSELNLSSLELGDSALYFCASSVTSGSTDTQYFGPGTRLTVL.